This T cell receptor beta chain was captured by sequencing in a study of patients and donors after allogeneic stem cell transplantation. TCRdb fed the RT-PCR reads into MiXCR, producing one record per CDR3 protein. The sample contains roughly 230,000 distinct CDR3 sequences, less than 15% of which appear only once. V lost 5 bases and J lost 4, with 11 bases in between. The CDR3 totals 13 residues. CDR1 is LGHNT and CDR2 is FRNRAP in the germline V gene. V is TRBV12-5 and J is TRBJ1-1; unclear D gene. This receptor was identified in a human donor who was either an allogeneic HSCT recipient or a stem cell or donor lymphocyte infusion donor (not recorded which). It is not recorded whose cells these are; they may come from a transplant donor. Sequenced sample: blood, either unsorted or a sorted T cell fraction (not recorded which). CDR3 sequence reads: CASGRALGTEAFF. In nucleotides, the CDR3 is TGTGCTAGTGGTAGGGCTTTAGGCACTGAAGCTTTCTTT. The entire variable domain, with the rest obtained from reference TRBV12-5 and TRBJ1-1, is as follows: DARVTQTPRHKVTEMGQEVTMRCQPILGHNTVFWYRQTMMQGLELLAYFRNRAPLDDSGMPKDRFSAEMPDATLATLKIQPSEPRDSAVYFCASGRALGTEAFFGQGTRLTVV.